These 7 T cell receptor beta chains were sequenced from one sample in a study of response to subunit inactivated influenza vaccine. Via MiXCR, TCRdb re-called the RT-PCR reads, giving one row per CDR3 protein. The sample lists about 540,000 distinct CDR3 sequences, approximately 22% occurring once. Separately, the same data were catalogued under a study of T cells expressing NK-cell markers. That investigation notes: TCR beta libraries carry UMIs added by 5'RACE template switching.

Source: CD4+ T cells sorted from PBMCs, taken roughly 12 days after vaccination. The receptors originated from a man between 50 and 59 years old who received an inactivated influenza vaccine.

This clonotype was seen ten or more times. The rearrangement joins TRBV25-1 to TRBJ1-1; 9 bases agree with TRBD1. This CDR3 comprises 13 residues. V lost 7 bases to trimming and J lost 2 bases; unmatched junction nucleotides: 2. Germline V gene sequence: CDR1 MGHDK, CDR2 SYGVNS. In DNA form, the CDR3 reads TGTGCCAGCATGGGACAGGGCAACACTGAAGCTTTCTTT. Protein product: CASMGQGNTEAFF.

The genes are TRBV20-1 and TRBJ1-4; no reliable D call. CDR1 and CDR2 from the germline V gene are DFQATT and SNEGSKA (reference sequence). V was trimmed by 8 bases and J by 8 bases, leaving 21 bases between them. This CDR3 comprises 14 residues. The CDR3 region has the DNA TGCAGTATCCGTTTGGCAACTTCGCGGGAAAAACTGTTTTTT. Protein: CSIRLATSREKLFF.

This chain links TRBV5-1 with TRBJ2-7; D not certain. CDR3 length equals 14 residues. V dropped 0 bases and J dropped 5 bases, with 12 bases sitting between them. The germline CDR1 and CDR2 sequences are SGHRS and YFSETQ. CDR3 amino acids: CASSLVTPANEQYF. CDR3 coding DNA: TGCGCCAGCAGCTTGGTTACTCCTGCCAACGAGCAGTACTTC.

Only a few counts were recorded for this clonotype. V usage is TRBV20-1 and J usage is TRBJ2-3; possible D gene TRBD1, 6 bases. Germline V CDR1 and CDR2: DFQATT, SNEGSKA (reference sequence). The ends were cut back, 5 bases at V and 0 bases at J, with 15 bases in the middle. The CDR3 has 15 residues. CDR3 in DNA: TGCAGTGCTGAGGATAGGGGGTCTAGCACAGATACGCAGTATTTT. It encodes CSAEDRGSSTDTQYF.

The genes are TRBV7-2 and TRBJ2-2; D is undetermined. The V gene's germline CDR1 is SGHTA and CDR2 FQGNSA. This CDR3 has 15 residues. Deletions cut 1 base from V and 4 bases from J, with 10 bases between. The CDR3 here is CASSLVYQATGELFF. CDR3 bases: TGTGCCAGCAGCTTAGTTTACCAGGCCACCGGGGAGCTGTTTTTT.

The chain has TRBV6-1 and TRBJ1-5; no clear D gene. Trimming removed 6 bases from V and 2 bases from J, with 14 bases in between. CDR1 is MNHNS, CDR2 SASEGT, per germline. The CDR3 contains 15 residues. The CDR3 sequence is CASRADGIRNQPQHF. The DNA for the CDR3 is TGTGCCAGCAGGGCCGACGGGATTCGCAATCAGCCCCAGCATTTT.

The gene calls are TRBV18 and TRBJ2-3; D may be TRBD1 (6 bases). In germline, CDR1 is KGHSH, CDR2 LQKENI. CDR3 length: 14 amino acids. Trimming pared 6 bases from V and 6 bases from J, leaving 16 bases between. This CDR3 reads CASSTQGKADTQYF. The CDR3 DNA sequence: TGTGCCAGCTCCACCCAGGGGAAAGCTGATACGCAGTATTTT.